Each of the 16 T cell receptor beta chains below was sequenced from the same sample in a study of blood T cell repertoires in COVID-19. Profiled with immunoSEQ multiplex PCR; TCRdb holds only in-frame clones, not every one. Found here are 150,000 or so clones, about 90% of them singletons; the top ten hold 0.55%. The specimen sequenced was peripheral blood. The receptors come from a man aged 45-65 years with acute or convalescent COVID-19.

J is TRBJ2-7 and V is TRBV4-2; 11 bases line up with TRBD2. CDR1 is LGHNA, CDR2 YNFKEQ, per germline. The CDR3 sequence is 12 residues long. The CDR3 region has the DNA TGTGCTACGGGGACTAGCGGTTACGAGCAGTACTTC. It yields the protein CATGTSGYEQYF.

This chain connects TRBV11-2 to TRBJ2-1; TRBD1 is a possible D gene (6 bases). Germline CDR1 reads SGHAT; CDR2 reads FQNNGV. V was clipped by 4 bases and J by 0 bases, with 13 bases between them. The CDR3 has 16 amino acids. The CDR3 nucleotides read TGTGCCAGCAGCTGGAACAGGGTTTCCTCCTACAATGAGCAGTTCTTC. Its translation: CASSWNRVSSYNEQFF.

To note about this clone: A read error may account for a junction end that differs from germline. The genes are TRBV14 and TRBJ1-2, with no clear D. CDR1 SGHDN and CDR2 FVKESK come from the germline V gene. The CDR3 is 8 amino acids. CDR3 protein: CASSPFAF. The CDR3 bases are TGTGCCAGCAGCCCGTTCGCCTTC.

This clone showed up just a few times. The chain recombines TRBV7-9 with TRBJ1-5, with D possibly being TRBD1 (6 bases). Germline V gives CDR1 SEHNR, CDR2 FQNEAQ (reference sequence). V was shortened by 1 base and J by 0 bases, with 13 bases between the two germline ends. This CDR3 comprises 17 residues. The CDR3 bases are TGTGCCAGCAGCTTAGGGGGGGCGGGAGTTAGCAATCAGCCCCAGCATTTT. Amino acid sequence: CASSLGGAGVSNQPQHF. Variable domain in full (rest from reference TRBV7-9 and TRBJ1-5): DTGVSQNPRHKITKRGQNVTFRCDPISEHNRLYWYRQTLGQGPEFLTYFQNEAQLEKSRLLSDRFSAERPKGSFSTLEIQRTEQGDSAMYLCASSLGGAGVSNQPQHFGDGTRLSIL.

The V gene is TRBV7-2, the J gene TRBJ2-7, with 10 bases that match TRBD1. Germline-derived CDR1 and CDR2 are SGHTA and FQGNSA. V dropped 5 bases and J dropped 7; count of bases not matched to a gene: 11. The CDR3 consists of 15 residues. CDR3 loop: CASSPKPGQGFEQYV. In DNA form, the CDR3 reads TGTGCCAGCAGCCCCAAACCGGGACAGGGGTTTGAGCAGTACGTC.

This rearrangement joins TRBV30 to TRBJ1-2, with D perhaps matching TRBD1 (6 bases). Germline V CDR1 and CDR2: GTSNPN, SVGIG (reference sequence). This CDR3 region has 13 residues. V was trimmed by 4 bases and J by 8 bases, leaving 17 bases between them. The CDR3 protein is CAWTQGPGLGYTF. The CDR3 DNA reads TGTGCCTGGACTCAGGGGCCGGGGTTAGGCTACACCTTC.

This chain connects TRBV30 to TRBJ2-1; 10 bases are shared with TRBD2. The CDR3 covers 16 residues. V shed 1 base and J 4 bases; nucleotides not matched to a gene: 7. Germline CDR1 and CDR2: GTSNPN and SVGIG (reference sequence). The CDR3, as DNA: TGTGCCTGGAGTGCTTCACTAGCGGGAAATTACAATGAGCAGTTCTTC. As protein: CAWSASLAGNYNEQFF.

This clone was counted a single time. The chain combines TRBV6-2 or TRBV6-3 with TRBJ1-3, with a tentative D call TRBD1 (5 bases). V was cut by 7 bases and J by 3 bases, with 13 bases left in between. CDR3 length equals 14 residues. Germline CDR1 MNHEY, CDR2 SVGEGT. The CDR3 loop reads CASTPRGLGNTIYF. CDR3 sequence (DNA): TGTGCCAGCACCCCACGGGGACTTGGAAACACCATATATTTT.

The rearrangement uses TRBV3-1 (or the pseudogene TRBV3-2) and TRBJ1-6; the D is unclear. CDR3 length: 15 residues. V was trimmed by 6 bases and J by 6 bases, leaving 15 bases between them. Germline V gene sequence: CDR1 LGHDT, CDR2 YNNKEL (reference sequence). The CDR3 DNA is TGTGCCAGCAGGGGTGAGGGCGCGGGTAATTCACCCCTCCACTTT. Translation: CASRGEGAGNSPLHF.

This chain uses TRBV6-1 with TRBJ2-3; weak D call: TRBD1 (6 bases). CDR1 and CDR2 from the germline V gene are MNHNS and SASEGT. The germline V and J ends were trimmed by 5 bases and 2 bases, with 17 bases remaining between them. CDR3 length: 16 amino acids. The CDR3 loop is CASSKGQRKNTDTQYF. The CDR3 region has the DNA TGTGCCAGCAGTAAAGGACAGAGAAAAAACACAGATACGCAGTATTTT.

The sample holds one count of this clone. The chain couples TRBV21-1 to TRBJ2-5; the DNA was not compared with TRBD1, the D call given in the table. TRBV21-1 is a listed pseudogene. The CDR3 totals 16 residues. The CDR3 bases are TGTGCCAGCAGCAAAGCGGTCAGGGGGTACCAAGAGACCCAGTACTTC. Protein: CASSKAVRGYQETQYF.

V gene TRBV7-2 combines with J gene TRBJ1-2; no definite D call. The CDR3 is made up of 13 amino acids. The germline CDR1 and CDR2 sequences are SGHTA and FQGNSA. Between the trimmed V and J ends, which lost 7 bases and 7 bases, there was a span of 16 bases. The CDR3 here is CASTRVGRSGYTF. For the CDR3, the DNA is TGTGCCAGCACCCGGGTGGGGAGGAGTGGCTACACCTTC.

V gene TRBV4-1 combines with J gene TRBJ2-2, with a possible D match to TRBD2 (5 bases). Looked up from germline, CDR1 is MGHRA and CDR2 is YSYEKL. The CDR3 has 15 amino acids. The V end was cut by 3 bases, the J end by 3 bases, with 11 bases between. The CDR3, as DNA: TGCGCCAGCAGCCATAGCAGAGCGGACACCGGGGAGCTGTTTTTT. The encoded protein is CASSHSRADTGELFF.

The genes are TRBV19 and TRBJ2-1, with a possible D match to TRBD2 (5 bases). V lost 4 bases, J lost 9 bases, and 22 bases lay in between. The CDR3 extends over 16 amino acids. From germline, CDR1 is LNHDA and CDR2 SQIVND (reference sequence). The CDR3 DNA is TGTGCCAGTAGTAGCCCCTCGGGCGGGCGGATAGGTGAGCAGTTCTTC. Its protein product is CASSSPSGGRIGEQFF.

The rearrangement links TRBV12-3 or TRBV12-4 to TRBJ2-3; D is ambiguous. The length of the CDR3 is 13 residues. The germline V and J ends were trimmed by 6 bases and 1 base, with 8 bases remaining between them. The CDR3 region is CASRPYGTDTQYF. DNA for the CDR3: TGTGCCAGCAGACCCTACGGCACAGATACGCAGTATTTT.

The CDR3 DNA is TGTGCCAGCAGCTTAGTTGTGGGGGCGGAAGGCTACACCTTC. Its protein is CASSLVVGAEGYTF. This rearrangement joins TRBV11-2 to TRBJ1-2, with a tentative D call TRBD1 (6 bases). The germline V gene has CDR1 SGHAT and CDR2 FQNNGV. The CDR3 is 14 residues long. The ends were cut back, 1 base at V and 8 bases at J, with 14 bases in the middle. The variable domain in full, completed from reference TRBV11-2 and TRBJ1-2, reads EAGVAQSPRYKIIEKRQSVAFWCNPISGHATLYWYQQILGQGPKLLIQFQNNGVVDDSQLPKDRFSAERLKGVDSTLKIQPAKLEDSAVYLCASSLVVGAEGYTFGSGTRLTVV.